The subject of this entry is one T cell receptor beta chain. Its matching antigen is unknown. The V end was cut by 7 bases, the J end by 5 bases, with 17 bases between. CDR3 length: 14 amino acids. Germline V gene sequence: CDR1 SNHLY, CDR2 FYNNEI. Donors were healthy HIV-negative adults without recently reported acute infections or vaccinations. Everyone who donated was a Caucasian adult who lived in Nashville, Tennessee. Samples underwent the assay at deep level. Repertoires were generated with immunoSEQ multiplex PCR, while TCRdb's copy carries only in-frame clones and drops some. The sample contains millions of clones, about 92% of which appear only once. This sample is part of a study of shared clonotypes between healthy human individuals. The study, taken as a whole, reports: The study drew on few donors, limiting represented genetic and exposure-history diversity.

This TCR was recovered from a man younger than 30 in good health. Sequencing was performed on naive CD4+ T cells sorted from blood. As to subset: CD45RA+ positively selected. The chain carries TRBV2 and TRBJ1-1; D is unresolved. Written as DNA, the CDR3 is TGTGCCAGCACCCAGACTGCCCGAGGAACTGAAGCTTTCTTT. Encoded protein: CASTQTARGTEAFF.